A selection of T cell receptor beta chains follows, all from one sample in a study of T cells after yellow fever vaccination. From the 5' RACE reads, TCRdb called clonotypes with MiXCR, one entry per CDR3 protein. The table has about 310,000 distinct CDR3 sequences, around 3.6% seen once. The sequenced sample was PBMCs, obtained on the day of the yellow fever booster vaccination. Receptor source: a man younger than 35 who received the YFV17D yellow fever vaccine. Both conserved end residues are part of each CDR3. D genes are given only for firm matches. Only part of the rows carry a size: once, few, many, or a class if the clone is expanded.

j_call clone_size cdr3_length d_call v_call cdr3_aa cdr3_nt
TRBJ1-5 NA 14 NA TRBV20-1 CSAGAVRSNQPQHF TGCAGTGCTGGGGCAGTTCGAAGCAATCAGCCCCAGCATTTT
TRBJ2-1 NA 16 TRBD2 TRBV6-2/TRBV6-3 CASSYSILAVYNEQFF TGTGCCAGCAGTTACTCGATACTAGCGGTTTACAATGAGCAGTTCTTC
TRBJ2-4 many 14 NA TRBV6-5 CASSPGRGESIQYF TGTGCCAGCAGCCCGGGCAGGGGAGAGTCCATTCAGTACTTC
TRBJ2-3 many 13 TRBD1 TRBV29-1 CSVGTGGFDTQYF TGCAGCGTTGGGACAGGGGGCTTCGATACGCAGTATTTT
TRBJ2-4 NA 16 NA TRBV6-2/TRBV6-3 CASSMSSNLAKNIQYF TGTGCCAGCAGTATGAGCAGTAACCTAGCCAAAAACATTCAGTACTTC
TRBJ2-3 few 11 NA TRBV20-1 CSVPSADTQYF TGCAGTGTTCCTAGCGCAGATACGCAGTATTTT
TRBJ2-3 many 13 TRBD2 TRBV3-1 CASSARDYGEQYF TGTGCCAGCAGCGCTCGGGACTACGGGGAGCAGTATTTT
TRBJ1-3 NA 13 NA TRBV12-3/TRBV12-4 CASSLVAGNTIYF TGTGCCAGCAGTCTGGTTGCGGGAAACACCATATATTTT
TRBJ2-1 few 19 TRBD1 TRBV6-2/TRBV6-3 CASSYSIQGQGSSYNEQFF TGTGCCAGCAGTTACTCGATACAGGGACAGGGCAGCTCCTACAATGAGCAGTTCTTC
TRBJ2-3 many 16 TRBD2 TRBV27 CASSPTGTSGTDTQYF TGTGCCAGCAGTCCCACCGGGACTAGCGGCACAGATACGCAGTATTTT
TRBJ2-7 NA 12 NA TRBV13 CASSPRLGEQYF TGTGCCAGCAGCCCTCGACTGGGCGAGCAGTACTTC
TRBJ2-5 many 16 NA TRBV7-6 CASRRTYQRSQETQYF TGTGCCAGCAGGCGGACTTATCAGCGGAGCCAAGAGACCCAGTACTTC
TRBJ2-7 NA 14 NA TRBV6-5 CASSDIALLGEQYF TGTGCCAGCAGTGATATAGCCCTCCTAGGAGAGCAGTACTTC
TRBJ2-1 many 14 NA TRBV7-3 CASSLRYRVDEQFF TGTGCCAGCAGCTTACGGTACAGGGTTGATGAGCAGTTCTTC
TRBJ2-7 few 15 TRBD1 TRBV4-1 CASSQTDRVEREQYF TGCGCCAGCAGCCAAACGGACAGGGTAGAACGCGAGCAGTACTTC
TRBJ1-4 NA 13 NA TRBV18 CASSPGVDEKLFF TGTGCCAGCTCACCTGGGGTGGATGAAAAACTGTTTTTT
TRBJ2-2 few 16 NA TRBV5-4 CASSLWGFGDTGELFF TGTGCCAGCAGCTTGTGGGGGTTTGGGGACACCGGGGAGCTGTTTTTT
TRBJ2-2 many 13 NA TRBV27 CASGTSGTGELFF TGTGCCAGCGGAACGAGCGGTACCGGGGAGCTGTTTTTT
TRBJ2-1 many 16 TRBD2 TRBV12-3/TRBV12-4 CASTQGLAHPGNEQFF TGTGCCAGCACCCAGGGACTAGCACACCCCGGTAATGAGCAGTTCTTC
TRBJ2-5 few 15 TRBD1 TRBV20-1 CSATAVGQGAETQYF TGCAGTGCTACGGCCGTTGGACAGGGGGCAGAGACCCAGTACTTC
TRBJ2-5 NA 15 NA TRBV12-3/TRBV12-4 CASSLGTIGEETQYF TGTGCCAGCAGTTTAGGGACTATAGGGGAAGAGACCCAGTACTTC